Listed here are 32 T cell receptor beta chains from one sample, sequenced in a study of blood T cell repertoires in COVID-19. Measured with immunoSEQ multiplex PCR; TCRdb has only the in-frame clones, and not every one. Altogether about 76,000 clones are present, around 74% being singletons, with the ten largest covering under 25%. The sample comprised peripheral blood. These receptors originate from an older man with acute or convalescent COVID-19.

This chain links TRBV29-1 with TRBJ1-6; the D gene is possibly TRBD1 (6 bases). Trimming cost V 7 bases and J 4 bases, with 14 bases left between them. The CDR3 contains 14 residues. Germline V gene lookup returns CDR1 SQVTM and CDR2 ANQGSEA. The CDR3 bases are TGCAGCGCACAGGACAGTAATTATAATTCACCCCTCCACTTT. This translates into CSAQDSNYNSPLHF.

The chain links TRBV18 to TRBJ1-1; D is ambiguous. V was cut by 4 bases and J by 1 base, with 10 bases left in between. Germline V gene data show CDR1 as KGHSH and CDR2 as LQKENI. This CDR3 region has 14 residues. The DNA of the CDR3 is TGTGCCAGCTCACAGGGTGAGGGGAACACTGAAGCTTTCTTT. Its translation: CASSQGEGNTEAFF.

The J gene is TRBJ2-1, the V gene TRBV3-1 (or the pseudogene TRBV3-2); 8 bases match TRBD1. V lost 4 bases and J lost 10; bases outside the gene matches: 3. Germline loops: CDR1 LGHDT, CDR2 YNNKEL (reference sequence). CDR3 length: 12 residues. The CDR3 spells CASSPDRGEQFF. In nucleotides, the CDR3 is TGTGCCAGCAGCCCAGACAGGGGAGAGCAGTTCTTC.

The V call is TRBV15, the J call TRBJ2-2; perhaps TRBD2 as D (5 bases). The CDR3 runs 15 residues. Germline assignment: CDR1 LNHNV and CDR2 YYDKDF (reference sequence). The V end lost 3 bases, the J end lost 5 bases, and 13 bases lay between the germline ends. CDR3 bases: TGTGCCACCAGCAGCTCGGACTTTACAACCGGGGAGCTGTTTTTT. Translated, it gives CATSSSDFTTGELFF.

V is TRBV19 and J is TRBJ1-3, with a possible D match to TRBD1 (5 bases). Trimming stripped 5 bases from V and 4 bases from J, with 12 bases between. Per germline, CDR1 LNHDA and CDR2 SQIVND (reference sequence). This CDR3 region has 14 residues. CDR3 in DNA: TGTGCCAGTAGTTCATCAGGGTACGGAAACACCATATATTTT. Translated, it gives CASSSSGYGNTIYF.

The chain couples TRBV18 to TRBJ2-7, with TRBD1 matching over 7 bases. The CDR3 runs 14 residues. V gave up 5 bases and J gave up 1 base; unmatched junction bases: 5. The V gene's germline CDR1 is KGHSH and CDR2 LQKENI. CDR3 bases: TGTGCCAGCTCAAAAGGACAGGAGTCCTACGAGCAGTACTTC. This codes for CASSKGQESYEQYF.

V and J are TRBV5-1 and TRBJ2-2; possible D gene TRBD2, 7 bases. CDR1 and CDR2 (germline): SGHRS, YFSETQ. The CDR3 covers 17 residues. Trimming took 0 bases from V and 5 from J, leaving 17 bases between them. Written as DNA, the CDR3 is TGCGCCAGCAGCTTGGCCGGGGGGCAGGTAACGACCGGGGAGCTGTTTTTT. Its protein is CASSLAGGQVTTGELFF.

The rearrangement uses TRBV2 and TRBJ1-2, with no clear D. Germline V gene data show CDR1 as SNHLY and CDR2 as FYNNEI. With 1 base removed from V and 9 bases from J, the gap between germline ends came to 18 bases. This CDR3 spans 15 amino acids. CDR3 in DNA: TGTGCCAGCAGTGAAGGCCGGCAGCTACTATGGAGCTACACCTTC. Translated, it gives CASSEGRQLLWSYTF.

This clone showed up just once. The CDR3 bases are TGTGCCAGCTCACCCTCCTTATCCACCATATATTTT. This gives the protein CASSPSLSTIYF. The rearrangement uses TRBV18 and TRBJ1-3; the D is unclear. This CDR3 is built from 12 residues. V lost 3 bases and J 9 bases, leaving 9 bases between the germline ends. From germline, CDR1 is KGHSH and CDR2 LQKENI.

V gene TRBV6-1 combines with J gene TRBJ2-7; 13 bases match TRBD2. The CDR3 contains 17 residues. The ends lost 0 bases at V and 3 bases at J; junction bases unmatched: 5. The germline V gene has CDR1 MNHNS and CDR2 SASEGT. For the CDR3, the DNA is TGTGCCAGCAGTGAAGCCCGGACTAGCGGGAGCCTCTACGAGCAGTACTTC. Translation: CASSEARTSGSLYEQYF.

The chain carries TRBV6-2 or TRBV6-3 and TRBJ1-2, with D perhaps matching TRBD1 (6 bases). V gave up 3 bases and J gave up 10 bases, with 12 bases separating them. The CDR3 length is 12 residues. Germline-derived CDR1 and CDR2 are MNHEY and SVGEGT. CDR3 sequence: CASSYIGQSYTF. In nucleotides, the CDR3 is TGTGCCAGCAGTTATATCGGACAGTCCTACACCTTC.

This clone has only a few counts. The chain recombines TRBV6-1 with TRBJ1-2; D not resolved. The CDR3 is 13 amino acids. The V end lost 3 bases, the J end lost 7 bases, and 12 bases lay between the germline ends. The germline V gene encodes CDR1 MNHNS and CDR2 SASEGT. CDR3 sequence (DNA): TGTGCCAGCAGTGAGTTCGGACTGACTGGCTACACCTTC. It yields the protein CASSEFGLTGYTF.

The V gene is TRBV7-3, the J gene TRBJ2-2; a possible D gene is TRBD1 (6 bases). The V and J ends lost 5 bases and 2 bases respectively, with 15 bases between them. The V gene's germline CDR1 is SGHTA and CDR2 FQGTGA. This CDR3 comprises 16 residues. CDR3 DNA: TGTGCCAGCAGCCCCAGGGGAAAGGGAAACACCGGGGAGCTGTTTTTT. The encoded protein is CASSPRGKGNTGELFF.

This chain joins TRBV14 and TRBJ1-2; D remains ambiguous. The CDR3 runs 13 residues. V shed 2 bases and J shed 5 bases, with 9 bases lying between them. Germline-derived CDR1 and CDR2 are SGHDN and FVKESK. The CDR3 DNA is TGTGCCAGCAGCCAAACAGTGACATATGGCTACACCTTC. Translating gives CASSQTVTYGYTF.

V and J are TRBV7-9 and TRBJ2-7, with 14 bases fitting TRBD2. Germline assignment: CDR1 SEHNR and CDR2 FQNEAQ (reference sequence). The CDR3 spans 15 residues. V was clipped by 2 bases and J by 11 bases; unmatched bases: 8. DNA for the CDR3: TGTGCCAGCAGCTTAATAGGGACTAGCGGGAGTTCCGAGTACTTC. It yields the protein CASSLIGTSGSSEYF.

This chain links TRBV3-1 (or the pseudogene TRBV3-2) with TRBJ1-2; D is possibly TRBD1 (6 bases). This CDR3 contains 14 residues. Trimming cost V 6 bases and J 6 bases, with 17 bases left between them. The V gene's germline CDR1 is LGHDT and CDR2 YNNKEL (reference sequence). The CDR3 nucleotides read TGTGCCAGCAGACAGGGTTCAGGTCGGGATGGCTACACCTTC. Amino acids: CASRQGSGRDGYTF.

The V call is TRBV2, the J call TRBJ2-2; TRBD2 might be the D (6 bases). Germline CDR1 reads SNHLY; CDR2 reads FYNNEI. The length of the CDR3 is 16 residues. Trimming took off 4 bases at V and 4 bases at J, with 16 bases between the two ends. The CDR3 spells CASSGPLGLSTGELFF. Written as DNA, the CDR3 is TGTGCCAGCAGTGGCCCGTTAGGACTATCCACCGGGGAGCTGTTTTTT. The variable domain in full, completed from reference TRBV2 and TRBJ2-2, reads EPEVTQTPSHQVTQMGQEVILRCVPISNHLYFYWYRQILGQKVEFLVSFYNNEISEKSEIFDDQFSVERPDGSNFTLKIRSTKLEDSAMYFCASSGPLGLSTGELFFGEGSRLTVL.

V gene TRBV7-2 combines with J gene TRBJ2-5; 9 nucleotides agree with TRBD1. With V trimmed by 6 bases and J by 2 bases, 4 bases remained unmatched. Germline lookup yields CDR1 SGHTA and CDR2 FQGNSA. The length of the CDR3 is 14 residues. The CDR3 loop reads CASRPGQGQETQYF. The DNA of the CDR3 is TGTGCCAGCAGACCGGGACAGGGTCAAGAGACCCAGTACTTC.

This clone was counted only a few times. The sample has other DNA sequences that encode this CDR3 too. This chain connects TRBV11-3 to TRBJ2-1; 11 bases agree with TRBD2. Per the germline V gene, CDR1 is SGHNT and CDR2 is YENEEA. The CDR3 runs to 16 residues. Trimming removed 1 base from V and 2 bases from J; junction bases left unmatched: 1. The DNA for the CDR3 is TGTGCCAGCAGCTTAGGACTAGCGGGAACCTACAATGAGCAGTTCTTC. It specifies CASSLGLAGTYNEQFF.

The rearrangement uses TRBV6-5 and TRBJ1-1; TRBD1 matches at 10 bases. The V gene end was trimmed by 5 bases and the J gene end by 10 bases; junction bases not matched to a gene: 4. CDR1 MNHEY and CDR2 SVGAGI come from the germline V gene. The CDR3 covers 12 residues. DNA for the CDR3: TGTGCCAGCAGTACGCGGACAGGGGGAGCTTTCTTT. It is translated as CASSTRTGGAFF.

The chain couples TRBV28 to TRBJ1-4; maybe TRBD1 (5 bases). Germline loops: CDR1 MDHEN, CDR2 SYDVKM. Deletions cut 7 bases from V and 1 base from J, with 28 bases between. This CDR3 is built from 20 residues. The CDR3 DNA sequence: TGTGCCAGCATTGCCCCCTCGGGGGGATTGGATCGTAGAACTAATGAAAAACTGTTTTTT. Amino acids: CASIAPSGGLDRRTNEKLFF.

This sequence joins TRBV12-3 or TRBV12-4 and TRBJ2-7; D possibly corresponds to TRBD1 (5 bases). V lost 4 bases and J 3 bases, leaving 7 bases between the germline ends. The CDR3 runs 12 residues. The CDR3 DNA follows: TGTGCCAGCAGTTCTCAGGGCTACGAGCAGTACTTC. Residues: CASSSQGYEQYF.

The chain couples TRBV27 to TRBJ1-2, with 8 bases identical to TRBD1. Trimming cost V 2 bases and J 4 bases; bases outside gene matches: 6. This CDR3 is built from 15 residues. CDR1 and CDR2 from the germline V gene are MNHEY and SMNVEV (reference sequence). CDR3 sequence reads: CASSLQGANSYGYTF. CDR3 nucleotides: TGTGCCAGCAGTTTACAGGGGGCGAACTCCTATGGCTACACCTTC.

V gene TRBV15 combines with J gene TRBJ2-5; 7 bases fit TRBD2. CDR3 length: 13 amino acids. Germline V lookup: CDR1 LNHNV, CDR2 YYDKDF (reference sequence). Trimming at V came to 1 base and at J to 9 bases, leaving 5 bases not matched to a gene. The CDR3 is CATSRVLGGAQYF. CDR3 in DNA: TGTGCCACCAGCAGAGTTCTGGGGGGGGCCCAGTACTTC.

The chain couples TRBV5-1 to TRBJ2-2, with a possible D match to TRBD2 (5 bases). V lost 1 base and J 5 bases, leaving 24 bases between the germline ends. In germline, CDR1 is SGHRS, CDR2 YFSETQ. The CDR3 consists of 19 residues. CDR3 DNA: TGCGCCAGCAGCTTGAAGGAAGAGGAAGGGAGTTTTAGTACCGGGGAGCTGTTTTTT. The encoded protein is CASSLKEEEGSFSTGELFF.

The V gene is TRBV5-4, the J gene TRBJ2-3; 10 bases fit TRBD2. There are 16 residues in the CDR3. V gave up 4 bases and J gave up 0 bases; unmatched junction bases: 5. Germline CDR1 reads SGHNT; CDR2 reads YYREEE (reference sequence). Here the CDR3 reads CASSLWTSGSTDTQYF. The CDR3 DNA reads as TGTGCCAGCAGCCTTTGGACTAGCGGTAGCACAGATACGCAGTATTTT.

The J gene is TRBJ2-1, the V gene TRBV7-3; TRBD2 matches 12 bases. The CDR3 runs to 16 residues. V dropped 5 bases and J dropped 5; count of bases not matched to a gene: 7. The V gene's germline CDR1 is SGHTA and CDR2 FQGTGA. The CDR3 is CASSPAGTSGHNEQFF. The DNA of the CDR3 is TGTGCCAGCAGCCCTGCGGGGACTAGCGGGCACAATGAGCAGTTCTTC.

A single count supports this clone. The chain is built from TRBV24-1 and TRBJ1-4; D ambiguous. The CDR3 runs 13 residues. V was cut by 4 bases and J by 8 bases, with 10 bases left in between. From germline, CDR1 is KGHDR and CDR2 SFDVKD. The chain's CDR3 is CATSDLNMEKLFF. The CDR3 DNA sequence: TGTGCCACCAGTGACCTTAATATGGAAAAACTGTTTTTT.

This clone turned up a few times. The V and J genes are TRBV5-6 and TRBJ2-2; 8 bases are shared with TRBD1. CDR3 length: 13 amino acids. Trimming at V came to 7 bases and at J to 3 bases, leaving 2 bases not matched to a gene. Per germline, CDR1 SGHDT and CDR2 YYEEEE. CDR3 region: CASDRGYTGELFF. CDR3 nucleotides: TGTGCCAGCGACAGGGGATACACCGGGGAGCTGTTTTTT.

The CDR3 sequence is CAITRAGTAYEQYF. The DNA of the CDR3 is TGTGCCATCACTCGAGCGGGTACGGCTTACGAGCAGTACTTC. The rearrangement links TRBV10-3 to TRBJ2-7; a possible D gene is TRBD2 (6 bases). The ends were cut back, 7 bases at V and 4 bases at J, with 17 bases in the middle. The CDR3 consists of 14 residues. CDR1 is ENHRY, CDR2 SYGVKD, per germline.

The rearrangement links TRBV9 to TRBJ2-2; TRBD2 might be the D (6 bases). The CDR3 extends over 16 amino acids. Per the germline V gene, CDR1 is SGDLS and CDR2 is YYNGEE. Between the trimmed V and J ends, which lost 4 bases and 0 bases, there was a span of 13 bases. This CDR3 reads CASSPVGRTNTGELFF. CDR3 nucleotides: TGTGCCAGCAGCCCTGTCGGGAGAACGAACACCGGGGAGCTGTTTTTT.

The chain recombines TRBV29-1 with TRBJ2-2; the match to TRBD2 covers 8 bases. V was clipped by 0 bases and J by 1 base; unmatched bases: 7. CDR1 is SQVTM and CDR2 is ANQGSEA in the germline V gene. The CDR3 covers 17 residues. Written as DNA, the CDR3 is TGCAGCGTTGAAGATCTAAGCCTAGCGGGGAACACCGGGGAGCTGTTTTTT. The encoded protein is CSVEDLSLAGNTGELFF.